This is a list of T cell receptor beta chains from one sample in a study of blood T cell repertoires in COVID-19. Sequencing used immunoSEQ multiplex PCR; TCRdb keeps in-frame clones, though not all of them. The sample has about 280,000 clones, roughly 80% seen once; the top ten hold 5%. Sequenced: PBMCs or T cells enriched from blood (not recorded which). The receptors were gathered from a man aged 35 to 55 who had been exposed to COVID-19. Each CDR3 is given with its conserved first and last residue. The order of the fields is clone size, J gene, V gene, D gene, CDR3 DNA, CDR3 protein. A D gene is named only where the DNA matches it firmly. Some rows have no size entry. The others give once, few or many, or a class for an expanded clone.

>.|TRBJ2-2|TRBV24-1|TRBD1
TGTGCCACCTCGGGGCAGGGGGCCCGGGAGCTGTTTTTT
CATSGQGARELFF
>few|TRBJ1-3|TRBV12-3/TRBV12-4|.
TGTGCAAACAGGGTCTCTGGAAACACCATATATTTT
CANRVSGNTIYF
>few|TRBJ2-1|TRBV4-1|TRBD2
TGCGCCAGCAGCCAACCCTACGAAGCGGGAGGATCCTACAATGAGCAGTTCTTC
CASSQPYEAGGSYNEQFF
>.|TRBJ1-2|TRBV2|.
TGTGCCAGCAGCGTTGGCTACACCTTC
CASSVGYTF
>.|TRBJ2-5|TRBV4-2|.
TGTGCCAGCAGGCCATCGGGTAGCGCACTACAAGAGACCCAGTACTTC
CASRPSGSALQETQYF
>.|TRBJ1-6|TRBV6-5|TRBD1
TGTGCCAGCAAGCTAGAGACAGGGGTAAATTCACCCCTCCACTTT
CASKLETGVNSPLHF
>once|TRBJ2-7|TRBV7-9|TRBD2
TGTGCCAGCTCACCCAATCCCCTAGCGGGACCTTCCTACGAGCAGTACTTC
CASSPNPLAGPSYEQYF
>once|TRBJ2-1|TRBV5-1|TRBD2
TGCGCCAGCAGCTTCTCTAGCGGGGGGAACAATGAGCAGTTCTTC
CASSFSSGGNNEQFF
>.|TRBJ1-1|TRBV28|.
TGTGCCAGCAGTTTCTACAGGGATAGAAACACTGAAGCTTTCTTT
CASSFYRDRNTEAFF
>few|TRBJ2-7|TRBV2|.
TGTGCCAGCACCCGGGTCCTAGTTTCCCACGAGCAGTACTTC
CASTRVLVSHEQYF
>.|TRBJ2-7|TRBV7-9|.
TGTGCCAGCAGCTTAGTCCGGGGCGAGCAGTACTTC
CASSLVRGEQYF
>.|TRBJ2-2|TRBV19|.
TGTGCCAGTAGTGGGGGAGGTGGGGTTACCGGGGAGCTGTTTTTT
CASSGGGGVTGELFF
>.|TRBJ1-1|TRBV10-3|TRBD1
TGTGCCATCAGGGGGGACAGCTTGAACACTGAAGCTTTCTTT
CAIRGDSLNTEAFF
>.|TRBJ2-7|TRBV19|TRBD2
TGTGCCAGTAGGCCGGGAGGCTCCTCCTACGAGCAGTACTTC
CASRPGGSSYEQYF
>.|TRBJ2-7|TRBV7-9|.
TGTGCCAGCAGCACCCGTCAATCGGGACACGCCAACTACGAGCAGTACTTC
CASSTRQSGHANYEQYF
>.|TRBJ2-7|TRBV7-2|.
TGTGCCAGCAGCTTATCACGGCTCCACGGGGGCGAGCAGTACTTC
CASSLSRLHGGEQYF
>.|TRBJ2-2|TRBV5-4|.
TGTGCCAGCAGCTTGTGGCTAGCCCTCGCCGGGGAGCTGTTTTTT
CASSLWLALAGELFF
>.|TRBJ2-2|TRBV19|TRBD2
TGTGCCAGTAGTACTAGCGGGAGAGGCGCCGGGGAGCTGTTTTTT
CASSTSGRGAGELFF
>.|TRBJ1-1|TRBV18|TRBD1
TGTGCCAGCTCACCCCGACAGGGCAGGGACACTGAAGCTTTCTTT
CASSPRQGRDTEAFF
>.|TRBJ2-1|TRBV5-4|TRBD2
TGTGCCAGCAGCTTGAGCGGGAGGGGGGGTGGAAGCTACAATGAGCAGTTCTTC
CASSLSGRGGGSYNEQFF
>.|TRBJ2-5|TRBV29-1|.
TGCAGCGTTGGTCCCTACCAAGAGACCCAGTACTTC
CSVGPYQETQYF
>.|TRBJ2-2|TRBV10-3|.
TGTGCCATCAGTGAACTCCTCAGGGGATCGGGGGAGCTGTTTTTT
CAISELLRGSGELFF
>.|TRBJ2-7|TRBV29-1|.
TGCAGCGTGGGGACACCCCACGAGCAGTACTTC
CSVGTPHEQYF
>.|TRBJ1-2|TRBV5-1|.
TGCGCCAGCAGCTTGGGGGGCGCAGGATCCGGCTACACCTTC
CASSLGGAGSGYTF
>.|TRBJ1-1|TRBV6-1|.
TGTGCCAGCAGTGAAAAAGACTGGACTGAAGCTTTCTTT
CASSEKDWTEAFF
>many|TRBJ2-1|TRBV5-4|TRBD1
TGTGCCAGCAGCTCGCAACAGGGGGCTCGAGACAATGAGCAGTTCTTC
CASSSQQGARDNEQFF
>.|TRBJ1-2|TRBV27|.
TGTGCCAGCAGTATGACTCTACAGGGTCTTGGCTATGGCTACACCTTC
CASSMTLQGLGYGYTF
>few|TRBJ1-6|TRBV11-3|TRBD1
TGTGCCAGCAGCTTAGCAGGGGGAAGCAATTCACCCCTCCACTTT
CASSLAGGSNSPLHF
>.|TRBJ2-1|TRBV29-1|.
TGCAGCGTTTCTGAGGGAGGACGGATCAATGAGCAGTTCTTC
CSVSEGGRINEQFF
>.|TRBJ2-7|TRBV12-3/TRBV12-4|.
TGTGCCAGCAGTTTAGCGCGTTACGAGCAGTACTTC
CASSLARYEQYF
>few|TRBJ1-2|TRBV3-1/TRBV3-2|TRBD1
TGTGCCAGCAGCCAGGAGGACAGGGGATTTGGCTACACCTTC
CASSQEDRGFGYTF
>.|TRBJ2-7|TRBV5-8|TRBD1
TGTGCCAGCAGCACCGGGACAGGGTCTGTCTACGAGCAGTACTTC
CASSTGTGSVYEQYF
>.|TRBJ1-4|TRBV2|.
TGTGCCAGCAGTCCCAAGACTCAACTGTTTTTT
CASSPKTQLFF
>.|TRBJ1-2|TRBV28|.
TGTGCCAGCAGGAATGGACAGAACACCCTCTACACCTTC
CASRNGQNTLYTF
>.|TRBJ1-2|TRBV18|.
TGTGCCAGCTCACCCACCGATGACACAGGCCAAGGCTATGGCTACACCTTC
CASSPTDDTGQGYGYTF
>.|TRBJ2-7|TRBV6-5|TRBD1
TGTGCCAGCAGGACAGGGATGAACGAGCAGTACTTC
CASRTGMNEQYF
>.|TRBJ1-5|TRBV9|.
TGTGCCAGCAGCGTAGACCCTAGTCAGCCCCAGCATTTT
CASSVDPSQPQHF